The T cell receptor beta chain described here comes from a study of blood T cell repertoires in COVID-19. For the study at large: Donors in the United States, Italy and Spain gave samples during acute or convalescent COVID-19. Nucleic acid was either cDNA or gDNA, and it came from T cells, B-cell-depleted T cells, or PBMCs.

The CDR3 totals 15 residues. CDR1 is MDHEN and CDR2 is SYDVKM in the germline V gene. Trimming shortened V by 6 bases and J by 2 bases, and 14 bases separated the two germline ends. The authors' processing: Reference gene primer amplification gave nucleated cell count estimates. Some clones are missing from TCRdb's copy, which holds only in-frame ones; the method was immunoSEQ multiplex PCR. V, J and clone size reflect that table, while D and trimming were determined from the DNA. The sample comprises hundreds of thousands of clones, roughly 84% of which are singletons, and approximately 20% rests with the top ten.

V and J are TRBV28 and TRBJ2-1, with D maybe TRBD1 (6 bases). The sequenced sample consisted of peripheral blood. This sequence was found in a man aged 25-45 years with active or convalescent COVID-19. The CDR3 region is CASRGDTSAYNEQFF. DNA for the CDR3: TGTGCCAGCAGAGGGGACACTAGTGCCTACAATGAGCAGTTCTTC.